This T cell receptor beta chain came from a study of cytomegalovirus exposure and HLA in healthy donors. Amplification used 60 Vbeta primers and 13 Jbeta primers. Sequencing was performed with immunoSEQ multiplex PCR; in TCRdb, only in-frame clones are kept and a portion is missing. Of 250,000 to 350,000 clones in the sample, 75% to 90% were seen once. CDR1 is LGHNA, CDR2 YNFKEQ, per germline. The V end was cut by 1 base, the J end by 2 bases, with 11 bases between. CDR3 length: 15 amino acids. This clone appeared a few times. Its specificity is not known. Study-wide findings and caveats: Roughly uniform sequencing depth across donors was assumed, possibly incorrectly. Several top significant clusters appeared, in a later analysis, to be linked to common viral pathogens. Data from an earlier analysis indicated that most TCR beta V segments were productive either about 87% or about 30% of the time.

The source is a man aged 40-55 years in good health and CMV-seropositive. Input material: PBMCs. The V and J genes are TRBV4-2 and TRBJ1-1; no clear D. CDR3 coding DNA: TGTGCCAGCAGCCAAGTGATCGGACTAAACACTGAAGCTTTCTTT. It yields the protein CASSQVIGLNTEAFF.